This TCR beta chain was found in a study of T-cell reconstitution after alpha-beta-depleted transplantation in children. TCRbeta library preparation incorporated unique molecular identifiers. TCRdb redid the calling of the PCR reads with MiXCR, one entry per CDR3 protein. The table includes about 130,000 distinct CDR3 sequences, 8.5% to 10% detected once. This clonotype came up a few times. The antigen is unknown. Study-wide findings and caveats: Where some patients showed high TCRbeta diversity at day 60, it came from recipient T cells and thymic progenitors that had survived. Several hundred expanded graft clones reportedly were the source of alpha-beta T cells about two months after transplant. T-cell counts and diversity at one year following transplant were attributed mainly to newly produced T cells.

This TCR was sampled from a girl under three years old who had a stem cell transplant for combined immunodeficiency, so the T cells may come from the graft donor. The source material was PBMCs, mostly from graft donor cells, sampled 180 days after TCRalphabeta/CD19-depleted stem cell transplant.

The CDR3 here is CASRGQLNTEAFF. The CDR3 coding sequence is TGCGCCAGCAGAGGACAGCTGAACACTGAAGCTTTCTTT. The chain joins TRBV5-1 to TRBJ1-1; TRBD1 is a possible D gene (6 bases). Germline loops: CDR1 SGHRS, CDR2 YFSETQ. This CDR3 has 13 amino acids. V shed 5 bases and J shed 0 bases, with 8 bases lying between them. Together with reference TRBV5-1 and TRBJ1-1, the CDR3 gives the full variable domain: KAGVTQTPRYLIKTRGQQVTLSCSPISGHRSVSWYQQTPGQGLQFLFEYFSETQRNKGNFPGRFSGRQFSNSRSEMNVSTLELGDSALYLCASRGQLNTEAFFGQGTRLTVV.